This T cell receptor beta chain was sequenced in a study of T cells in Graves' hyperthyroidism and ophthalmopathy (dated by TCRdb to between 2018 and 2020). Notes on the research overall: Peripheral blood samples were taken at initial diagnosis, before any treatment was given. Whether ophthalmopathy could be predicted prospectively was tested in an independent validation cohort made up of 18 to 20 hyperthyroidism patients plus 17 patients who later progressed to ophthalmopathy. After blood sampling, hyperthyroidism patients were treated with methimazole at a starting dose of 30 mg daily, and ophthalmopathy patients were treated with high-dose intravenous methylprednisolone. The 90 to 100 discovery patients were randomly divided into training and test sets at a 7:3 ratio. The paper reports TCR Vbeta CDR3 sequencing of over 120 peripheral blood samples: under 45 ophthalmopathy, roughly 74 hyperthyroidism and around 17 progressor patients. To identify TCR V-J signatures that set the groups apart, the researchers used a discovery cohort of approximately 98 patients, made up of some 41 with Graves' ophthalmopathy and some 56 with stable Graves' hyperthyroidism. In over five Graves' hyperthyroidism patients, the study also compared T-cell repertoires from thyroid tissue with T-cell repertoires from blood. The study at large found these results: During validation, the model predicted progression to ophthalmopathy a median of approximately 7 months ahead of onset, with approximately 71% sensitivity and roughly 75% specificity. Sample size was not statistically predetermined, and blinding of investigators to group allocation was not performed. Ophthalmopathy was separated from stable hyperthyroidism by a 13 V-J signature model, with approximately 86% sensitivity and about 84% specificity obtained in cross-validation and 80%/75% obtained in testing. Blood samples also contained most of the expanded thyroid clonotypes (frequency above 0.001), which suggests that blood repertoires may reflect thyroid immune responses.

This clonotype was seen only a few times. The clone's antigen remains unknown. Base qualities were left out, and no much larger clone turns up one base away. Stable Graves' hyperthyroidism was defined as no progression to ophthalmopathy during 18 months of follow-up. Hyperthyroidism patients were newly diagnosed, with disease duration under 2 months, and aged 18 to 65 years. Any patient with an uncontrolled infection, another autoimmune disease, pregnancy or lactation was excluded. Diagnoses were established on the basis of clinical symptoms, serum thyroxine and TRAb, thyroid ultrasound, and orbital computed tomography. Ficoll-Paque density gradient centrifugation was used to isolate PBMCs from 8 to 10 ml of fresh peripheral blood. Total RNA was extracted with Trizol reagent, and quality was checked on an Agilent 2100 Bioanalyzer. Reading from cysteine to phenylalanine, the CDR3 counts 17 amino acids. Just CDR3 DNA is preserved here, 51 bases in frame from base 1. CDR1 SGHDT and CDR2 YYEEEE were looked up in the germline V gene. After removal of 2 bases from V and 3 bases from J, the junction retains 9 bases not matched to a gene.

The TCR beta CDR3 regions were amplified from the RNA transcripts. The TCR CDR3 was subjected to a first round of RT-PCR using the HTBI primer set and the Qiagen OneStep RT-PCR kit. A second multiplex PCR round built the libraries, followed by size selection and purification. Paired-end sequencing of the libraries was performed with 100 bp reads on an Illumina HiSeq2000. Per the authors' processing: SOAPnuke was used to process the raw data, removing reads that contained adapters or uncalled bases, had a mean Phred below 15, or lacked an exact match to the constant primer or identifier. High-quality paired reads were merged using COPE v1.2.5, and each unique nucleotide sequence was defined as a clonotype. MiTCR v1.1 was used to align clonotypes to the IMGT TRBV, TRBD and TRBJ reference segments. Only V-J combinations with frequency above 0.0001, covering 99.2% of repertoires, were analysed. A TCS score was defined as the ratio between F50 (clonal expansion) and ExV (chaos), using BLOSUM62-based TCRdist between CDR3 peptides within each V-J. Welch's t-statistics and random forest reduced 514 V-J features to 13, which were used in a naive Bayes classifier (R e1071). TCRdb handled the public reads itself, with Q25 trimming in fastp and clone calling in MiXCR, and kept productive beta chains. Rows are unified per CDR3 protein, each entry keeping the most common DNA and genes. The V and J calls, along with clone size, are taken from TCRdb and not from the paper's own processing. In all, the sample holds fewer than 550,000 distinct CDR3 sequences, and approximately 15% of those were seen once. 13% to 15% of the sample is in the top ten clones.

This TCR was recovered from a woman under 30 with Graves' hyperthyroidism. This chain joins TRBV5-6 to TRBJ2-1, and 9 junction bases match TRBD2. The sequenced sample consisted of blood. The CDR3 is CASSFGPASGNYNEQFF. The DNA is TGTGCCAGCAGCTTCGGTCCGGCTAGCGGGAACTACAATGAGCAGTTCTTC.